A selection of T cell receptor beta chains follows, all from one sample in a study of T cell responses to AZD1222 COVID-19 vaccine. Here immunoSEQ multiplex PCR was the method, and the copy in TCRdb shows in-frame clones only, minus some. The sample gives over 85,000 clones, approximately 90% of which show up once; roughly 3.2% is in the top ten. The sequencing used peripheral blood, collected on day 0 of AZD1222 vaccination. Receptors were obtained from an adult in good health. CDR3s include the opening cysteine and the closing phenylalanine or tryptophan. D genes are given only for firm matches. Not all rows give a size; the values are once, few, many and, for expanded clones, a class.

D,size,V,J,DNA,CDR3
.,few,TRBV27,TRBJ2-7,TGTGCCAGCAGTTCAAACGCAGGGTCCGAGCAGTACTTC,CASSSNAGSEQYF
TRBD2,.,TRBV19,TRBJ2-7,TGTGCCAGTAGTATCGGCGGGGACTACTACGAGCAGTACTTC,CASSIGGDYYEQYF
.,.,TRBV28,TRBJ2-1,TGTGCCAGCGCGGTAAGGGGGGGGTATAATGAGCAGTTCTTC,CASAVRGGYNEQFF
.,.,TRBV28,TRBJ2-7,TGTGCCAGCAGTTTTCCTTTAGGGGGGGGGCGCTACGAGCAGTACTTC,CASSFPLGGGRYEQYF
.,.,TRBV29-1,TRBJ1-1,TGCAGCGTTGAGCCGGGACACCCGAACACTGAAGCTTTCTTT,CSVEPGHPNTEAFF
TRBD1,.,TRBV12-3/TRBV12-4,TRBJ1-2,TGTGCCAGCAGTTTAACAGGGGATGGCTACACCTTC,CASSLTGDGYTF
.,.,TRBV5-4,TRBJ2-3,TGTGCCAGCTTCACCGGGACGGGGAGCACAGATACGCAGTATTTT,CASFTGTGSTDTQYF
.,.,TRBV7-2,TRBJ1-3,TGTGCCAGCAGCTTAGTATCAGGGGACGGGTCTGGAAACACCATATATTTT,CASSLVSGDGSGNTIYF
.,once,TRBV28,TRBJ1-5,TGTGCCAGCAGGCCCCCAAGCAATCAGCCCCAGCATTTT,CASRPPSNQPQHF
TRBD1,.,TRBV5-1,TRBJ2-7,TGCGCCAGCAGCCGAGAAGGACGGACAGGGGACTCCTACGAGCAGTACTTC,CASSREGRTGDSYEQYF
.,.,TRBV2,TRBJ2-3,TGTGCCAGCAACGCACTAGTCAGCACAGATACGCAGTATTTT,CASNALVSTDTQYF
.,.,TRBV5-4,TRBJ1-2,TGTGCCAGCAGCTTGGCGGGGCAGGCGGGCTATGGCTACACCTTC,CASSLAGQAGYGYTF
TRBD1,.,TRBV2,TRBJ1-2,TGTGCCAGCAGTCTTACAGGGGGGGACTATGGCTACACCTTC,CASSLTGGDYGYTF
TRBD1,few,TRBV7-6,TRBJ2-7,TGTGCCAGCAGCCCGAGGACAGGAACAATCCCCTACGAGCAGTACTTC,CASSPRTGTIPYEQYF